The T cell receptor beta chain under discussion was sequenced for a study of shared clonotypes between healthy human individuals (dated by TCRdb to the early 2020s). General notes on the study: A couple of women and three men aged 18 to 49 years were included in the cohort. For each donor, CD4 naive and CD4 memory were each run on three plates, CD8 naive on two plates, and CD8 memory on one plate. To estimate repertoire size and how much clonotypes are shared between individuals, the study performed deep sequencing of blood TCR repertoires from a handful of healthy adults. Between about 0.94 and 8.9 billion PBMCs per donor were obtained by leukapheresis. To increase sequencing depth and limit assay-specific biases, different laboratories used diverse techniques to prepare libraries and sequence TCR repertoires.

On this clone itself: It lacks a known antigen. No per-base quality is available; no much larger clone lies one base away.

Here is what the overall study found, with its caveats: Sharing across several donors was observed for around 5% of naive CD4, over 3% of naive CD8, 2.3% of memory CD4, and about 0.4% of memory CD8 clonotypes. Compared with non-shared clonotypes, clonotypes shared by all four sorted-subset donors had higher generation probabilities. Based on pairwise subsampling, the degree of clonotype sharing among donors was expected to be affected by sequencing depth. Because the study included only a small number of donors, the genetic and exposure-history diversity represented was limited. Incomplete sequencing was indicated by rarefaction of sorted-subset datasets, despite the large sequencing depth. Only blood was sampled, and tissue TCR repertoires likely differ from those in blood. Naive subsets generally had larger estimated clonotype richness than memory subsets.

Healthy HIV-negative adults with no recently reported acute infections or vaccinations were included as donors. Every donor was a Caucasian adult residing in Nashville, Tennessee, USA. CD4+ T cells were enriched by magnetic negative selection; naive cells were then positively selected on CD45RA, and the negative fraction formed the memory subset. After blood collection by leukapheresis, PBMCs were isolated using Ficoll-Histopaque density gradient centrifugation and then cryopreserved in the vapor phase of liquid nitrogen. Analytical flow cytometry was used to check the purity and quantity of each magnetically sorted T cell population. Genomic DNA was isolated from each sorted fraction and quantified by UV absorbance on a Nanodrop 2000c. Using the deep immunoSEQ assay, multiplex PCR amplified TCR CDR3 regions from genomic DNA. For each cell subset, the extracted genomic DNA was distributed evenly across all wells of several immunoSEQ 96-well plates, and each plate served as one replicate. Each replicate PCR for sorted subsets received 200 ng genomic DNA, equal to around 32,000 T cell genomes. Purified libraries were measured with a Qubit 3.0 fluorometer, size-checked on a Bioanalyzer 2100, and measured again with the KAPA Library Quantification kit. A separate single-read 150-cycle Illumina NextSeq 550 flow cell was used to sequence each immunoSEQ 96-well plate. As for how the authors treated the data: Because the immunoSEQ output included only junctional sequences and no quality scores, the filtering could not be the same as the filtering used for full-length reads. Sequences were annotated with PyIR, a Python wrapper for IgBLAST v1.9, and V/J genes and CDR3 were assigned using IMGT germline references. Reads with weak V/J assignments (E-value above 1e-6), missing CDR3, stop codons, out-of-frame junctions, or ambiguous translated residues were removed. V3J clonotypes were defined as sequences sharing the same inferred V gene, J gene, and CDR3 amino acid sequence. The percentage overlap between two repertoires was calculated by dividing the number of shared unique clonotypes by the size of the smaller repertoire. Richness of each repertoire was evaluated using RTK rarefaction, the Chao1 estimator, and Recon v2.1 estimates of unobserved clonotypes. Generation probabilities for all TCRbeta clonotypes obtained by the gDNA method from a handful of donors were computed using OLGA. TCRdb carries this immuneACCESS record with in-frame sequences only. Its versions omit some clonotypes, under half of them owing to an unresolved V gene in the studies checked, with the rest unexplained. That table gives V, J and clone size, and the DNA gave D and trimming. Counted in this sample were over a million clones; approximately 97% of them appeared once. Of the sample, roughly 1.2% is held by the ten largest clones.

The CDR3 holds 12 amino acids from the cysteine to the phenylalanine. CDR3 DNA is the only sequence kept; it has 36 bases, read in frame from the first base. From the germline V gene (reference sequence), CDR1 is SEHNR and CDR2 is FQNEAQ. Between the V and J ends, shortened by 4 bases and 4 bases respectively, the junction contains 5 bases. Material: naive CD4+ T cells sorted from blood. This specimen's cell subset or site label, interpreted: CD45RA+ positively selected. The sequence was collected from a man aged 25-45 years in good health. The receptor chain draws on TRBV7-9 and TRBJ2-1, with no reliable assignment of the D segment. CDR3 region: CASSSRYNEQFF. In nucleotide form, the sequence is TGTGCCAGCAGCTCAAGATACAATGAGCAGTTCTTC.